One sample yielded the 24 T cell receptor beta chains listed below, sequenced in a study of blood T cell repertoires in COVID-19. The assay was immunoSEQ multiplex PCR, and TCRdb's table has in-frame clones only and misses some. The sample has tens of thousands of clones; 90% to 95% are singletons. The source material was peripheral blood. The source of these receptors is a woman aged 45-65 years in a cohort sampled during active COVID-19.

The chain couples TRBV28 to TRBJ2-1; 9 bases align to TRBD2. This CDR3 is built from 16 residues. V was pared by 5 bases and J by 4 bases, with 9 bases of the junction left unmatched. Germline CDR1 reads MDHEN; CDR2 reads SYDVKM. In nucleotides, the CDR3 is TGTGCCAGCAGTCCCCGGTGGACTAGCGCTTACAATGAGCAGTTCTTC. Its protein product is CASSPRWTSAYNEQFF.

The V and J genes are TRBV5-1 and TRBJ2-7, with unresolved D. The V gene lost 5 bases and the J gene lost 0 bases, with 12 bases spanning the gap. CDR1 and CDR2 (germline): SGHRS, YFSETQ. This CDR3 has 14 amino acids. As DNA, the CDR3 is TGCGCCAGCAGTCAGGTACCCACCTCCTACGAGCAGTACTTC. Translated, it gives CASSQVPTSYEQYF.

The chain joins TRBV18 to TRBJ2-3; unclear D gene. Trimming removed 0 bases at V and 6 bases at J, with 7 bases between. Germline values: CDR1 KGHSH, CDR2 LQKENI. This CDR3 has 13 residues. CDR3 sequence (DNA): TGTGCCAGCTCACCACCGACTTTGGATACGCAGTATTTT. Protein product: CASSPPTLDTQYF.

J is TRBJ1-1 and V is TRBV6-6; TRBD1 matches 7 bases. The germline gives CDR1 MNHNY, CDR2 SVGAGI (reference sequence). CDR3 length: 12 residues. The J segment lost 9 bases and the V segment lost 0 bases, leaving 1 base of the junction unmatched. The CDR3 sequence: CASSYSRGQAFF. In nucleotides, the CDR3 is TGTGCCAGCAGTTACTCAAGGGGGCAAGCTTTCTTT.

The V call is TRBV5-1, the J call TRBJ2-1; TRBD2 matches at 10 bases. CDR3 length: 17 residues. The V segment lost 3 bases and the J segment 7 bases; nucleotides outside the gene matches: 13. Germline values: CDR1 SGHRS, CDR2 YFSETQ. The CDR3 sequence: CASSSSPLAGVGNEQFF. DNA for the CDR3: TGCGCCAGCAGCTCTTCCCCTCTAGCGGGGGTTGGGAATGAGCAGTTCTTC.

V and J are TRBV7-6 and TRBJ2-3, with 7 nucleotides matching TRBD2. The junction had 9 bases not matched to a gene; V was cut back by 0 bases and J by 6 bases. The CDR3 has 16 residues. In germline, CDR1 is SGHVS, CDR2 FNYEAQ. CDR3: CASSLASTRTSDTQYF. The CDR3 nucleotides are TGTGCCAGCAGCTTAGCAAGTACTCGGACTAGTGATACGCAGTATTTT.

The CDR3 reads CASSSGLEGSGELFF. The DNA for the CDR3 is TGCGCCAGCAGCAGTGGACTAGAAGGGTCCGGGGAGCTGTTTTTT. The chain employs TRBV5-1 and TRBJ2-2; 7 bases align to TRBD2. This CDR3 has 15 residues. Germline V gene lookup returns CDR1 SGHRS and CDR2 YFSETQ. Germline trimming cut 4 bases from V and 6 bases from J; bases unmatched to any gene: 9.

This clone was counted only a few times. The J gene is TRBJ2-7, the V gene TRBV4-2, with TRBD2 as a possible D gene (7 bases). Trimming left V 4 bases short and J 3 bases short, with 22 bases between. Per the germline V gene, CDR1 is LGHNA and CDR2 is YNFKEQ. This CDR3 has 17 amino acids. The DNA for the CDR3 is TGTGCCAGCAGCCTCACCTTGGGGGGGGCAAACGACTACGAGCAGTACTTC. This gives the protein CASSLTLGGANDYEQYF.

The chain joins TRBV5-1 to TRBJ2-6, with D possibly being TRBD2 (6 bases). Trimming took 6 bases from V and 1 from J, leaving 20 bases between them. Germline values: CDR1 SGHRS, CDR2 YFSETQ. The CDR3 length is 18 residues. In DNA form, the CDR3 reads TGCGCCAGCACCATCAACCCGGGACTGATTTCTGGGGCCAACGTCCTGACTTTC. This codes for CASTINPGLISGANVLTF.

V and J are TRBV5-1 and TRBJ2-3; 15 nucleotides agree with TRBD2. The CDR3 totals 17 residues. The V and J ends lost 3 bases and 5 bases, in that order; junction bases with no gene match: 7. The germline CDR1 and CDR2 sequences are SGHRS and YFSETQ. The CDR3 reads CASSSGLAGGPRDTQYF. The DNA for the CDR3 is TGCGCCAGCAGCTCCGGACTAGCGGGAGGGCCGCGAGATACGCAGTATTTT.

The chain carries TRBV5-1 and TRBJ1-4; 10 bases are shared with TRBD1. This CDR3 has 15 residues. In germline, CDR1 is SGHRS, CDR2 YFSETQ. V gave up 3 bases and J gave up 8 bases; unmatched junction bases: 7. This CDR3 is CASSSADRGHEKLFF. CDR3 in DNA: TGCGCCAGCAGCTCGGCCGACAGGGGGCACGAAAAACTGTTTTTT.

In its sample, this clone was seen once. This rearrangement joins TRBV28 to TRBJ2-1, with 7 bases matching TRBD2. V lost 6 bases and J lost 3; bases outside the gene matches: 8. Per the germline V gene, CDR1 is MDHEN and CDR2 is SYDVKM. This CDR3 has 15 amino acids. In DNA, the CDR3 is TGTGCCAGCAGGGACGGACTAGGAGTCTACAATGAGCAGTTCTTC. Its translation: CASRDGLGVYNEQFF.

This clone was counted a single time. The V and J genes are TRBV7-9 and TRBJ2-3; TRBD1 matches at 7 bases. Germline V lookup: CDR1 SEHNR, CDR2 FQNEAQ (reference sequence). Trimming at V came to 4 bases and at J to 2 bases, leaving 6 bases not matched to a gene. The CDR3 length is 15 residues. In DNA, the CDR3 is TGTGCCAGCAGCTCCCCGACAGGGTCCACAGATACGCAGTATTTT. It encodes CASSSPTGSTDTQYF.

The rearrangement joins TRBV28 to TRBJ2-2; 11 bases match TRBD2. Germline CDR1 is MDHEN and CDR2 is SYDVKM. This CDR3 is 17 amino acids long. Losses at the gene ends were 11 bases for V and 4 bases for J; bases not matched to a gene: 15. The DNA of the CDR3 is TGTGCCCACACCGGGTCTAGCGGGAGGATGGGCACCGGGGAGCTGTTTTTT. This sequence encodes CAHTGSSGRMGTGELFF.

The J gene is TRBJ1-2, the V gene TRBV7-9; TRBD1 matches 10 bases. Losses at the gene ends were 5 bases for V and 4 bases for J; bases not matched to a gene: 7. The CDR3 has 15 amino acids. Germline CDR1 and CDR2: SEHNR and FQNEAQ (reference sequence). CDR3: CASSQGQGRTYGYTF. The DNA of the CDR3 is TGTGCCAGCAGCCAGGGACAGGGGAGGACCTATGGCTACACCTTC.

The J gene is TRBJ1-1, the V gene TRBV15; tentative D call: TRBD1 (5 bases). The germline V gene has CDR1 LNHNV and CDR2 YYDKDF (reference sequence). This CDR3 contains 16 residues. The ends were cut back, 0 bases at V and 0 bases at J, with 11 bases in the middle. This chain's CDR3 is CATSRDKQGVNTEAFF. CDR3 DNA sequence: TGTGCCACCAGCAGAGATAAGCAGGGTGTGAACACTGAAGCTTTCTTT.

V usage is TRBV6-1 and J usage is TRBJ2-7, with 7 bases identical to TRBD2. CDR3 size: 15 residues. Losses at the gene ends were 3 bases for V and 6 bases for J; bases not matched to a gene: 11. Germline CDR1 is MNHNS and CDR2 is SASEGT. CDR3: CASSDVGGPFSEQYF. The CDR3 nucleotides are TGTGCCAGCAGTGACGTGGGAGGGCCTTTTAGCGAGCAGTACTTC.

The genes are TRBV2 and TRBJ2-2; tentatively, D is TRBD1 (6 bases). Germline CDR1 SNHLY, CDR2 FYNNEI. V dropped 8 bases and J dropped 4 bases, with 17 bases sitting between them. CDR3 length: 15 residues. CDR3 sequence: CASGSLGASTGELFF. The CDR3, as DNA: TGTGCCAGCGGCAGTTTGGGGGCGAGCACCGGGGAGCTGTTTTTT. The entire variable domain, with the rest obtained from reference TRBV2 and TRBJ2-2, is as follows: EPEVTQTPSHQVTQMGQEVILRCVPISNHLYFYWYRQILGQKVEFLVSFYNNEISEKSEIFDDQFSVERPDGSNFTLKIRSTKLEDSAMYFCASGSLGASTGELFFGEGSRLTVL.

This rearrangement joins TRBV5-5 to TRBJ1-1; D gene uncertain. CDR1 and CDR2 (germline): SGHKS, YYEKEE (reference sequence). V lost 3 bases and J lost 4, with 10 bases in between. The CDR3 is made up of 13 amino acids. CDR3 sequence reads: CASSSYGSTEAFF. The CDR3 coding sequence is TGTGCCAGCAGCTCATATGGCTCCACTGAAGCTTTCTTT.

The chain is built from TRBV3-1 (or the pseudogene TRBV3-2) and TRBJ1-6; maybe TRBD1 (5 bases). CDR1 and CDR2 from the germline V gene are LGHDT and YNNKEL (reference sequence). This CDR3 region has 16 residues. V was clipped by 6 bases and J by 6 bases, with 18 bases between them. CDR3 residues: CASRFQGINSNSPLHF. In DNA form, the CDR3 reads TGTGCCAGCAGATTCCAGGGTATCAACTCTAATTCACCCCTCCACTTT.

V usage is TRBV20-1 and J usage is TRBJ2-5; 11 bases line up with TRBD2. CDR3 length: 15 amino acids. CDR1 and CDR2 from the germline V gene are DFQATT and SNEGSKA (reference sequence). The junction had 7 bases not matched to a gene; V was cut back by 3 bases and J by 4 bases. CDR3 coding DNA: TGCAGTGCTAGTCATAGCGGGGGGGGAGGAGAGACCCAGTACTTC. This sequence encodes CSASHSGGGGETQYF.

The DNA of the CDR3 is TGTGCCAGCAGCTTAAGATCCGATAGCCATGAGCAGTTCTTC. Encoded protein: CASSLRSDSHEQFF. The chain is built from TRBV7-3 and TRBJ2-1, with D hard to call. This CDR3 is built from 14 residues. Between the trimmed V and J ends, which lost 1 base and 8 bases, there was a span of 12 bases. The V gene's germline CDR1 is SGHTA and CDR2 FQGTGA.

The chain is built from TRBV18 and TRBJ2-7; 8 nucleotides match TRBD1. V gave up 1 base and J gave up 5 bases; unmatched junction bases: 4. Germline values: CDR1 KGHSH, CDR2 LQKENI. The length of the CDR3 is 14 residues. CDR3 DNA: TGTGCCAGCTCACCACAGGACAGGGTGGACGAGCAGTACTTC. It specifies CASSPQDRVDEQYF.

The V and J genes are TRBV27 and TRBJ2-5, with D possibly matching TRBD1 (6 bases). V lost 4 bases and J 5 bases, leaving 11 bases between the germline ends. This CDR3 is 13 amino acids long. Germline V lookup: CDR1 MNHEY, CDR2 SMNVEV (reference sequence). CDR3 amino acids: CASSSQRGETQYF. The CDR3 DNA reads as TGTGCCAGCAGTTCCCAGAGGGGGGAGACCCAGTACTTC.